This TCR beta chain was profiled in a study of T cell responses to AZD1222 COVID-19 vaccine. Findings of the study overall: White British donors predominated, females outnumbered males, and clonal diversity was possibly underestimated.

For this clone: Antigen unknown.

Using immunoSEQ multiplex PCR, the repertoire was profiled, and TCRdb retains in-frame clones only, with some absent. The repertoire holds over 120,000 clones, with 93% as singletons. V dropped 0 bases and J dropped 5; count of bases not matched to a gene: 8. Germline V lookup: CDR1 SGHNT, CDR2 YENEEA. The CDR3 extends over 19 amino acids. The chain joins TRBV11-3 to TRBJ2-1, with 15 bases fitting TRBD2. The sequences come from peripheral blood, collected on day 0 of AZD1222 vaccination. The source of this sequence is an adult in good health. CDR3 bases: TGTGCCAGCAGCTTAGATGGATCCGGGACTAGCGGGAGGAACAATGAGCAGTTCTTC. Translating it yields CASSLDGSGTSGRNNEQFF.